This TCR beta chain appears in the sequencing data of a study of long-term antiretroviral therapy in people with HIV. Version v3.0 of the immunoSEQ assay ran at survey level. Libraries were prepared by immunoSEQ multiplex PCR; TCRdb keeps only in-frame clonotypes and omits some of them. The sample lists about 21,000 clones; approximately 76% were seen once. This CDR3 comprises 13 residues. Germline V lookup: CDR1 MGHDK, CDR2 SYGVNS. Trimming at V came to 3 bases and at J to 8 bases, leaving 3 bases not matched to a gene. The chain carries TRBV25-1 and TRBJ2-4; 8 bases fit TRBD1. This TCR was recovered from a woman aged 35 to 49 with HIV. Material: unsorted PBMCs, obtained around 1.8 years before starting antiretroviral therapy. CDR3 region: CASSEWTGHIQYF. The CDR3 coding sequence is TGTGCCAGCAGTGAGTGGACAGGGCACATTCAGTACTTC.